This TCR beta chain came from a study of blood T cell repertoires in COVID-19. In the original processing: Estimated nucleated cell counts came from reference gene primer amplification. Repertoires were generated with immunoSEQ multiplex PCR, while TCRdb's copy carries only in-frame clones and drops some. V and J calls and clone size are as listed in that table; D and trimming were resolved from the DNA. Altogether approximately 170,000 clones are present, around 83% being singletons, with the ten largest covering 10% to 15%. The TCR was taken from an older man who had recovered from COVID-19. The sequenced sample was peripheral blood.

The CDR3 protein is CASSSGLEYYEQFF. CDR3 bases: TGTGCCAGCAGCTCGGGACTAGAGTACTATGAGCAGTTCTTC. The chain joins TRBV4-2 to TRBJ2-1, with 8 bases aligning to TRBD2. V gave up 5 bases and J gave up 8 bases; unmatched junction bases: 8. The CDR3 loop spans 14 amino acids. Germline V gene data show CDR1 as LGHNA and CDR2 as YNFKEQ.